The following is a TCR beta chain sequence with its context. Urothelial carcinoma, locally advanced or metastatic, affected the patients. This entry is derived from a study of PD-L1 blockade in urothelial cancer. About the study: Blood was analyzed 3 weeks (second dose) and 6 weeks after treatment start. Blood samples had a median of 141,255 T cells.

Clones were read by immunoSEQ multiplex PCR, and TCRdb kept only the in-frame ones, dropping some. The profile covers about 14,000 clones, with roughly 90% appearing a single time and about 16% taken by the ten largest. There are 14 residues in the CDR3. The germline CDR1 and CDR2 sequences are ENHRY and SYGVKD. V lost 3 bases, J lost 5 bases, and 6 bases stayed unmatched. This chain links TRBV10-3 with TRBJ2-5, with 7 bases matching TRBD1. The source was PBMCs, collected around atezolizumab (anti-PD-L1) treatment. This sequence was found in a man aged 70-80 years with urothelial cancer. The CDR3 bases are TGTGCCATCAGTGACCGAGGGGGCGGGGAGACCCAGTACTTC. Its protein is CAISDRGGGETQYF.